This is a list of T cell receptor beta chains from one sample in a study of blood T cell repertoires in COVID-19. Measured with immunoSEQ multiplex PCR; TCRdb has only the in-frame clones, and not every one. The table lists about 75,000 clones, 84% of them singletons. The sequenced sample consisted of peripheral blood. The receptors derive from a woman aged 45-65 years with acute or convalescent COVID-19. CDR3s include the opening cysteine and the closing phenylalanine or tryptophan. The D gene is left open where the match is weak. Clone sizes are given selectively: once, few, many, or a class where the clone is expanded.

j_call clone_size d_call v_call cdr3_nt cdr3_aa
TRBJ2-5 - - TRBV6-2/TRBV6-3 TGTGCCAGCAGTTATGCGGAGACCCAGTACTTC CASSYAETQYF
TRBJ2-2 medium-sized - TRBV7-9 TGTGCCAGCAGCTTAGGGGGCGGCGGGGAGCTGTTTTTT CASSLGGGGELFF
TRBJ2-7 - TRBD2 TRBV27 TGTGCCAGCAGTTACCGCACTAGCGGGAGGGCCTACGAGCAGTACTTC CASSYRTSGRAYEQYF
TRBJ1-1 - - TRBV21-1 TGTGCCAGCAGCAAAGCGGTGCGGGCCCAGCCCAACACTGAAGCTTTCTTT CASSKAVRAQPNTEAFF
TRBJ1-6 - TRBD1 TRBV6-6 TGTGCCAGCAGTCACCTCCCGGGACAGGGGAATTCACCCCTCCACTTT CASSHLPGQGNSPLHF
TRBJ2-1 once TRBD1 TRBV6-5 TGTGCCAGCAGTTGGCCCGGGACAGGGGGCGCGGATGAGCAGTTCTTC CASSWPGTGGADEQFF
TRBJ2-7 - - TRBV19 TGTGCCAGCGGACAGTTTGCCGAGCAGTACTTC CASGQFAEQYF
TRBJ2-3 few TRBD2 TRBV9 TGTGCCAGCAGCGTAGGGCGACTAGCGGGTCTCACAGATACGCAGTATTTT CASSVGRLAGLTDTQYF
TRBJ1-2 once TRBD1 TRBV4-1 TGCGCCAGCAGCCAAGATCGCGGCCAGGGGGTAGTGGGTGGCTACACCTTC CASSQDRGQGVVGGYTF
TRBJ2-7 - TRBD1 TRBV18 TGTGCCAGCTCACCGGGACAGATCTCCTACGAGCAGTACTTC CASSPGQISYEQYF
TRBJ2-2 once TRBD2 TRBV6-5 TGTGCCAGCAGACCAGGACTAGGTGGTACCGGGGAGCTGTTTTTT CASRPGLGGTGELFF
TRBJ2-1 - TRBD2 TRBV12-3/TRBV12-4 TGTGCCAGCACCTGGCGGGAGGGCAATGAGCAGTTCTTC CASTWREGNEQFF
TRBJ1-1 few - TRBV19 TGTGCCAGTAGCCCCCCGGCGGGGCGCACTGAAGCTTTCTTT CASSPPAGRTEAFF
TRBJ1-2 - - TRBV12-3/TRBV12-4 TGTGCCAGCAGTTTTCTGGGGAGCCATGGCTACACCTTC CASSFLGSHGYTF
TRBJ2-2 - TRBD2 TRBV30 TGTGCCTGTGGACTAGCGGCGAACACCGGGGAGCTGTTTTTT CACGLAANTGELFF
TRBJ2-6 - - TRBV9 TGTGCCAGCAGCGCCGGGTCTGGGGCCAACGTCCTGACTTTC CASSAGSGANVLTF
TRBJ2-7 - - TRBV7-8 TGTGCCAGCAGCTTAGGCCACTCCAACTACGAGCAGTACTTC CASSLGHSNYEQYF
TRBJ1-6 few - TRBV3-1/TRBV3-2 TGTGCCAGCAGCCCCAATTCGAGAGCACCCCTCCACTTT CASSPNSRAPLHF
TRBJ1-5 - TRBD1 TRBV7-2 TGTGCCAGCAGTAGGGACAGGGGGTGGGAGCCCCAGCATTTT CASSRDRGWEPQHF
TRBJ1-1 - TRBD1 TRBV5-1 TGCGCCAGCAGCTTGGAGGGGGCCCTCAGTGAAGCTTTCTTT CASSLEGALSEAFF
TRBJ2-5 - - TRBV5-6 TGTGCCAGCAGCCCCACAGGGCCACAAGAGACCCAGTACTTC CASSPTGPQETQYF
TRBJ1-1 once - TRBV28 TGTGCCAGCAGCCTACCCGGAGGGAACACTGAAGCTTTCTTT CASSLPGGNTEAFF
TRBJ2-7 - - TRBV2 TGTGCCAGCAGTGTAAAAGGAGTTGTCTACGAGCAGTACTTC CASSVKGVVYEQYF
TRBJ1-4 - - TRBV5-4 TGTGCCAGCAGCTTGGAGACCAATGGGCATGAAAAACTGTTTTTT CASSLETNGHEKLFF
TRBJ2-5 - TRBD2 TRBV27 TGTGCCAGCAGTTTAAGGCGGGAGGGCTTAGAGACCCAGTACTTC CASSLRREGLETQYF
TRBJ2-3 - - TRBV20-1 TGCAGTGCTTCTTCCACAGATACGCAGTATTTT CSASSTDTQYF
TRBJ2-2 - TRBD2 TRBV19 TGTGCCAGTAGCTTGGGACTAGCGAACACCGGGGAGCTGTTTTTT CASSLGLANTGELFF